The 14 T cell receptor beta chains presented below share a single source sample, sequenced in a study of persistence of HIV-infected CD4 T cells. For these receptors, no antigen is known. Overlapping HIV-1 Gag 15-mer peptides at around 1 ug per peptide per mL were used. CD4+ T cells upregulating both CD40 ligand and CD69 were sorted as responding cells. This was the immunoSEQ version 4 assay in survey mode. Libraries were prepared by immunoSEQ multiplex PCR; TCRdb keeps only in-frame clonotypes and omits some of them. In the table there are about 32,000 clones, roughly 71% of which are singletons. The sample was CD4+ T cells sorted from PBMCs after approximately 20-hour stimulation, taken from a patient who received antiretroviral therapy. These receptors were obtained from an adult man with HIV who was CMV-seropositive.

The chain recombines TRBV27 with TRBJ1-6; no reliable D call. Germline V gene data show CDR1 as MNHEY and CDR2 as SMNVEV (reference sequence). The CDR3 spans 16 residues. V lost 5 bases and J 2 bases, leaving 13 bases between the germline ends. DNA for the CDR3: TGTGCCAGCAGTCGTGGTCCCAGCGCCTATAATTCACCCCTCCACTTT. The encoded protein is CASSRGPSAYNSPLHF.

The chain joins TRBV19 to TRBJ1-5, with 7 positions matching TRBD1. Germline V gene sequence: CDR1 LNHDA, CDR2 SQIVND (reference sequence). Trimming at V came to 5 bases and at J to 2 bases, leaving 12 bases not matched to a gene. The CDR3 sequence is 17 residues long. The CDR3 nucleotides read TGTGCCAGTAGTTTCTCGGACAGGTATCGTGGCAATCAGCCCCAGCATTTT. Amino acid sequence: CASSFSDRYRGNQPQHF.

The genes are TRBV19 and TRBJ1-6; D uncertain. This CDR3 is built from 15 residues. Germline lookup yields CDR1 LNHDA and CDR2 SQIVND (reference sequence). The V end lost 3 bases, the J end lost 5 bases, and 11 bases lay between the germline ends. Here the CDR3 DNA reads TGTGCCAGTAGTATCTGGCCAGCAGATAATTCACCCCTCCACTTT. Its protein product is CASSIWPADNSPLHF.

The chain uses TRBV27 and TRBJ1-5; no clear D gene. V was cut by 4 bases and J by 11 bases, with 15 bases left in between. Germline lookup yields CDR1 MNHEY and CDR2 SMNVEV (reference sequence). The CDR3 totals 13 residues. CDR3: CASSSSANLAQHF. CDR3 nucleotide sequence: TGTGCCAGCAGTTCGAGTGCTAATCTGGCCCAGCATTTT.

The chain employs TRBV19 and TRBJ1-4; 7 nucleotides line up with TRBD1. Germline-derived CDR1 and CDR2 are LNHDA and SQIVND (reference sequence). CDR3 length equals 16 residues. V trimming: 3 bases; J trimming: 0 bases; junction bases outside the gene matches: 4. Written as DNA, the CDR3 is TGTGCCAGTAGTATGGAGGGGGCGACAACTAATGAAAAACTGTTTTTT. Translating gives CASSMEGATTNEKLFF.

The chain has TRBV10-3 and TRBJ1-5, with D possibly matching TRBD1 (5 bases). V was cut by 3 bases and J by 6 bases, with 9 bases left in between. Germline assignment: CDR1 ENHRY and CDR2 SYGVKD. The CDR3 extends over 13 amino acids. DNA of the CDR3: TGTGCCATCAGTGACAGGGAAAGTCAGCCCCAGCATTTT. It codes for CAISDRESQPQHF.

The CDR3 DNA reads TGTGCCACCGGGGGGGGTGGGAATAGGAATTCACCCCTCCACTTT. Residues: CATGGGGNRNSPLHF. The chain links TRBV28 to TRBJ1-6; the D gene is possibly TRBD1 (5 bases). V was shortened by 10 bases and J by 7 bases, with 20 bases between the two germline ends. CDR1 is MDHEN and CDR2 is SYDVKM in the germline V gene. The CDR3 runs to 15 residues.

This sequence joins TRBV13 and TRBJ1-1; D remains unclear. Germline lookup yields CDR1 PRHDT and CDR2 FYEKMQ (reference sequence). V lost 0 bases and J 5 bases, leaving 13 bases between the germline ends. CDR3 length equals 15 residues. Here the CDR3 DNA reads TGTGCCAGCAGCTTAGGCCATAGGGTGGGGACTGAAGCTTTCTTT. Translating gives CASSLGHRVGTEAFF.

V is TRBV15 and J is TRBJ2-2, with 7 positions matching TRBD1. Germline V gives CDR1 LNHNV, CDR2 YYDKDF (reference sequence). The CDR3 has 16 residues. The V gene end was trimmed by 5 bases and the J gene end by 2 bases; junction bases not matched to a gene: 8. CDR3 protein: CATSLGRTGNTGELFF. The DNA for the CDR3 is TGTGCCACCAGCCTAGGCCGGACAGGCAACACCGGGGAGCTGTTTTTT.

This clone is judged medium-sized. The CDR3 DNA is TGTGCCAGTAGTATAGGGCCTAGCAATCAGCCCCAGCATTTT. This translates into CASSIGPSNQPQHF. This chain joins TRBV19 and TRBJ1-5; no clear D. There are 14 residues in the CDR3. Germline CDR1 is LNHDA and CDR2 is SQIVND (reference sequence). Trimming stripped 1 base from V and 0 bases from J, with 4 bases between. The full variable domain, rest sourced from reference TRBV19 and TRBJ1-5, is DGGITQSPKYLFRKEGQNVTLSCEQNLNHDAMYWYRQDPGQGLRLIYYSQIVNDFQKGDIAEGYSVSREKKESFPLTVTSAQKNPTAFYLCASSIGPSNQPQHFGDGTRLSIL.

V gene TRBV21-1 combines with J gene TRBJ1-4. TRBV21-1 is marked as a pseudogene. The CDR3 extends over 15 amino acids. The CDR3 nucleotides are TGTGCCAGCAGCAAAGAGACGGGGTCAGAGGAAAAACTGTTTTTT. It is translated as CASSKETGSEEKLFF.

The CDR3 loop reads CASSLQGPNGYTF. In nucleotides, the CDR3 is TGCGCCAGCAGCTTGCAGGGCCCTAACGGCTACACCTTC. This chain uses TRBV5-1 with TRBJ1-2; D perhaps matches TRBD1 (5 bases). Germline CDR1 reads SGHRS; CDR2 reads YFSETQ. The CDR3 spans 13 residues. The V end was cut by 1 base, the J end by 8 bases, with 12 bases between. Supplemented by reference TRBV5-1 and TRBJ1-2, the full variable domain reads KAGVTQTPRYLIKTRGQQVTLSCSPISGHRSVSWYQQTPGQGLQFLFEYFSETQRNKGNFPGRFSGRQFSNSRSEMNVSTLELGDSALYLCASSLQGPNGYTFGSGTRLTVV.

With regard to this clone: Other DNA sequences from this sample encode an identical CDR3 as well. The chain uses TRBV19 and TRBJ1-2; the D gene is possibly TRBD1 (5 bases). Per the germline V gene, CDR1 is LNHDA and CDR2 is SQIVND (reference sequence). CDR3 length: 14 residues. Trimming cost V 3 bases and J 8 bases, with 16 bases left between them. CDR3 protein: CASSISGDLSGYTF. CDR3 DNA sequence: TGTGCCAGTAGTATCTCCGGGGACCTTTCGGGCTACACCTTC.

This clone showed up just a few times. V and J are TRBV2 and TRBJ1-6, with D hard to call. V was trimmed by 3 bases and J by 10 bases, leaving 16 bases between them. This CDR3 spans 15 amino acids. Looked up from germline, CDR1 is SNHLY and CDR2 is FYNNEI. CDR3: CASSDQEGARSPLHF. The CDR3, as DNA: TGTGCCAGCAGTGATCAGGAGGGAGCAAGATCACCCCTCCACTTT. The full variable domain, rest sourced from reference TRBV2 and TRBJ1-6, is EPEVTQTPSHQVTQMGQEVILRCVPISNHLYFYWYRQILGQKVEFLVSFYNNEISEKSEIFDDQFSVERPDGSNFTLKIRSTKLEDSAMYFCASSDQEGARSPLHFGNGTRLTVT.